This T cell receptor beta chain was captured by sequencing in a study of T cell responses to AZD1222 COVID-19 vaccine. Notes on the study in general: The span of vaccine-associated CD4 TCRs extended across spike, with dominance at 160-218 and 743-854. Most donors were white British, females outnumbered males, and clonal diversity was possibly underestimated.

Here immunoSEQ multiplex PCR was the method, and the copy in TCRdb shows in-frame clones only, minus some. The table includes over 150,000 clones, approximately 90% detected once. Germline-derived CDR1 and CDR2 are MNHEY and SVGAGI. Unmatched junction bases numbered 13, after V lost 11 bases and J lost 7 bases. CDR3 size: 13 residues. Second-dose recipients at about 4 or about 12 weeks were treated as one pooled group. In regard to this clone: As yet, its antigen is unknown.

The chain has TRBV6-5 and TRBJ1-1, with TRBD1 matching 7 bases. This TCR was sampled from an adult who received the AZD1222 COVID-19 vaccine. The source material was peripheral blood, sampled 28 days after the second AZD1222 dose. The DNA of the CDR3 is TGTGCCTCCGCCCTCCCAGGGGGAGATGAAGCTTTCTTT. Amino acid sequence: CASALPGGDEAFF.